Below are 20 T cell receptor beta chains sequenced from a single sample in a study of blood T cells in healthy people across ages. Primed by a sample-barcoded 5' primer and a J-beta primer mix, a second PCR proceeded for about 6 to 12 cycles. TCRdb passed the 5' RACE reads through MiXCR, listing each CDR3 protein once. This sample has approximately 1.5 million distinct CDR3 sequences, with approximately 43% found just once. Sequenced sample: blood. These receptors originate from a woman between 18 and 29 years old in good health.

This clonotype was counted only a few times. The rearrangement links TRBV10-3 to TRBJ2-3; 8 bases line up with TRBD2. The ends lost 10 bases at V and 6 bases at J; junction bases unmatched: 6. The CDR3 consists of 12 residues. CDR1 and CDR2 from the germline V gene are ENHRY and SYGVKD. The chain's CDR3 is CATGGASDTQYF. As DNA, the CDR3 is TGTGCCACGGGGGGGGCATCGGATACGCAGTATTTT.

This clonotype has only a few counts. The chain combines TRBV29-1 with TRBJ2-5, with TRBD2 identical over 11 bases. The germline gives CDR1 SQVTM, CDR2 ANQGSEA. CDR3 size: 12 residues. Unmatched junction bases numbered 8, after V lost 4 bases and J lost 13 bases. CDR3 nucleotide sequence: TGCAGCGTTGTCACTAGCGGGAGTAGCTGGTACTTC. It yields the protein CSVVTSGSSWYF.

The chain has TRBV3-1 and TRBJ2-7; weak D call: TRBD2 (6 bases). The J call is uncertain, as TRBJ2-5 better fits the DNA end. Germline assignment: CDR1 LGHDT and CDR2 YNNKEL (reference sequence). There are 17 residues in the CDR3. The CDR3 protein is CASSQDGRLEGIETQYF. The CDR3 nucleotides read TGTGCCAGCAGCCAAGACGGGAGACTAGAGGGGATAGAGACCCAGTACTTC.

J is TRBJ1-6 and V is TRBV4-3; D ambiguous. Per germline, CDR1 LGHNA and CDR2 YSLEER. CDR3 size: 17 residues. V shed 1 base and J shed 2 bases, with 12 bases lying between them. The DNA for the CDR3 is TGCGCCAGCAGCCAAGCCGCCGGACCGACCTATAATTCACCCCTCCACTTT. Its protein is CASSQAAGPTYNSPLHF.

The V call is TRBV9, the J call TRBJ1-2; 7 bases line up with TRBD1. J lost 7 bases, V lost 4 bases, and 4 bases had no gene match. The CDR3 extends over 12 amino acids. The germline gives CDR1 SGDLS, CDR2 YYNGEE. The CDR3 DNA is TGTGCCAGCAGCACCGGACAGGCTGGCTACACCTTC. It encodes CASSTGQAGYTF.

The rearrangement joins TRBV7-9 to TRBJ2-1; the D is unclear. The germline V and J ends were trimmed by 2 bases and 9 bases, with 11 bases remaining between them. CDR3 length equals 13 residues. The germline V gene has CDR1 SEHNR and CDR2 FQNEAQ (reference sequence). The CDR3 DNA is TGTGCCAGCAGCTTACAGGATATGGGTGAGCAGTTCTTC. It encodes CASSLQDMGEQFF.

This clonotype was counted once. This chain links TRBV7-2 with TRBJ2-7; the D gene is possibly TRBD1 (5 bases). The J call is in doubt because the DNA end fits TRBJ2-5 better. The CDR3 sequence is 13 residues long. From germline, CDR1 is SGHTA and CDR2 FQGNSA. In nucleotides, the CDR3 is TGTGCCAGCAGCTTAGCAGGGGAAGGGACCCAGTACTTC. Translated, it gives CASSLAGEGTQYF.

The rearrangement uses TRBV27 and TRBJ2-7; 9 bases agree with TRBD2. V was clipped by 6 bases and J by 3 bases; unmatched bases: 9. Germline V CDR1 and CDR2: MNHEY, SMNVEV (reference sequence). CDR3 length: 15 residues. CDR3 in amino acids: CASSLIAGVLYEQYF. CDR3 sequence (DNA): TGTGCCAGCAGCTTAATAGCGGGAGTGCTCTACGAGCAGTACTTC.

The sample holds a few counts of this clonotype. The CDR3 DNA is TGCAGTGCTAGACCCCCCGGAAGGGGAAAGACCGGGGAGCTGTTTTTT. The encoded protein is CSARPPGRGKTGELFF. The J gene is TRBJ2-2, the V gene TRBV20-1; D perhaps matches TRBD1 (5 bases). The CDR3 covers 16 residues. With 2 bases removed from V and 5 bases from J, the gap between germline ends came to 18 bases. Germline V CDR1 and CDR2: DFQATT, SNEGSKA (reference sequence).

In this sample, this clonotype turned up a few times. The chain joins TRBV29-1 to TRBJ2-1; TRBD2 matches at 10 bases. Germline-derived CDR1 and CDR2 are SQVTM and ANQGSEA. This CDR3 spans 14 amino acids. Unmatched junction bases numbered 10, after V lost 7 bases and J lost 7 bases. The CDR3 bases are TGCAGCGCTCCTAGCGGGAGAGGAGCGAATGAGCAGTTCTTC. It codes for CSAPSGRGANEQFF.

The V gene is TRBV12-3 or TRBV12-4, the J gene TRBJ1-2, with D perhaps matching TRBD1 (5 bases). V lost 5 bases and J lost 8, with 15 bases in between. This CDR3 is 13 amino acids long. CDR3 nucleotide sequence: TGTGCCAGCAGTGTAGGGCAGGGTCCGGGCTACACCTTC. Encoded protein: CASSVGQGPGYTF.

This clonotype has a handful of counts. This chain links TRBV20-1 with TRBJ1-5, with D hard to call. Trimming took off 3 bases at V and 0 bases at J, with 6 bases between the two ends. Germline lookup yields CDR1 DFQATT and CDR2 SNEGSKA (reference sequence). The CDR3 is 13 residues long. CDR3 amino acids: CSASSYSNQPQHF. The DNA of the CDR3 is TGCAGTGCTAGTAGTTATAGCAATCAGCCCCAGCATTTT.

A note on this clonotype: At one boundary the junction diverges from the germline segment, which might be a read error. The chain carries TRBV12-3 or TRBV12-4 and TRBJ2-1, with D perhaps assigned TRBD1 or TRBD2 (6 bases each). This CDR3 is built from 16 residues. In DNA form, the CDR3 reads TGTGTCAGCAGGGGCCGGTCCGGGAGCTCCTACAATGAGCAGTTCTTC. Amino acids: CVSRGRSGSSYNEQFF.

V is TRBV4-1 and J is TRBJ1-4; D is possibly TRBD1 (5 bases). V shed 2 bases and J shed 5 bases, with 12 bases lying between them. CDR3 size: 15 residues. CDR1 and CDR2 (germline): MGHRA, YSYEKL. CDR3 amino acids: CASSQPGRTNEKLFF. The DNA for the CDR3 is TGCGCCAGCAGCCAACCGGGACGCACGAATGAAAAACTGTTTTTT.

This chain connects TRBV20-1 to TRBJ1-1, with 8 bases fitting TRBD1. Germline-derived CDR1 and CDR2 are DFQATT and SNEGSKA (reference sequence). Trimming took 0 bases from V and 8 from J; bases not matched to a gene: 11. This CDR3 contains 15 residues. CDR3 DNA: TGCAGTGCTAGAGATCTGACAGGGGCGGGTGGGGAAGCTTTCTTT. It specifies CSARDLTGAGGEAFF.

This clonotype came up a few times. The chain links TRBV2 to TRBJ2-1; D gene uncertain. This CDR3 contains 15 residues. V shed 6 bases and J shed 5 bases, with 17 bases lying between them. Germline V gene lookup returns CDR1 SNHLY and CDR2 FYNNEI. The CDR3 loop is CASRVRIVKNNEQFF. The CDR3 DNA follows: TGTGCCAGCAGAGTCCGGATCGTAAAAAACAATGAGCAGTTCTTC.

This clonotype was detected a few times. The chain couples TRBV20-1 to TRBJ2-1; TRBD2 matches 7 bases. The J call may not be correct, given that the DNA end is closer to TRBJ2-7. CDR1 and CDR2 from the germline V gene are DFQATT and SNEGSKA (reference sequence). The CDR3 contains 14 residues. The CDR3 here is CSATAGDAYNEQYF. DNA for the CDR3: TGCAGTGCTACTGCGGGAGACGCCTACAATGAGCAGTACTTC.

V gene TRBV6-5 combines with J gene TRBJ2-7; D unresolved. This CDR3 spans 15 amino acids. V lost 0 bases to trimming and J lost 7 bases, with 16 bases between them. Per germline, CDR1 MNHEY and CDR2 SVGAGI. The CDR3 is CASSYSTSPYNEQYF. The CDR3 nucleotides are TGTGCCAGCAGTTACTCGACTTCCCCTTACAATGAGCAGTACTTC.

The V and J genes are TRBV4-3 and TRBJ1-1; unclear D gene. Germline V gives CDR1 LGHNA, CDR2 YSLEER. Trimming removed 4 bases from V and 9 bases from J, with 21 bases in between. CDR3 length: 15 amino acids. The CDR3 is CASSPEAPASAKAFF. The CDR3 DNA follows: TGCGCCAGCAGCCCAGAGGCGCCAGCTTCGGCGAAAGCTTTCTTT.

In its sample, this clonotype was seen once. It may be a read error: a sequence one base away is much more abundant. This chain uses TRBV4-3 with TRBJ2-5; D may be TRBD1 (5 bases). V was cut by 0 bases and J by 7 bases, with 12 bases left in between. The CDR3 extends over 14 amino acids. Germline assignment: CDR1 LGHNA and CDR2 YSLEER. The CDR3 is CASSQELGVGTQYF. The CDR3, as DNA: TGCGCCAGCAGCCAAGAATTAGGGGTCGGGACCCAGTACTTC.